This TCR beta chain was recorded in a study of identical twins. General study results and limits: Carriage of fewer insertions was seen in abundant cord blood beta clonotypes, whereas memory repertoires showed none. Alpha sequences that were out-of-frame and twin-shared showed an excess of low generation probability.

The CDR3 loop spans 16 amino acids. The V and J ends lost 4 bases and 2 bases, in that order; junction bases with no gene match: 7. Germline CDR1 is SGHRS and CDR2 is YFSETQ. This clonotype occurred many times. What it binds is not known. Only healthy Caucasians were included as donors. TCRdb called the 5' RACE reads again in MiXCR, with one record for every CDR3 protein. Of around 300,000 distinct CDR3 sequences in the sample, approximately 8% were seen once. This same sample was also taken into another study, of yellow fever vaccine responses in identical twins. That paper adds: Twins' vaccine T cell response reportedly seemed partly convergent, partly personalized.

Sequencing was done on a sample of memory (CD45RO+) T cells sorted from blood. This receptor was identified in a woman aged 18 to 35 in good health. V is TRBV5-1 and J is TRBJ2-1; 9 nucleotides match TRBD1. The CDR3 sequence: CASSPGQGGTYNEQFF. In DNA, the CDR3 is TGCGCCAGCAGCCCGGGACAGGGAGGCACCTACAATGAGCAGTTCTTC.